This T cell receptor beta chain was documented in a study of cytomegalovirus exposure and HLA in healthy donors. With 60 Vbeta and 13 Jbeta primers, the PCR was carried out. The repertoire was sequenced with immunoSEQ multiplex PCR; TCRdb's copy has only in-frame clones and lacks some. Of 110,000 to 150,000 clones listed, 75% to 85% are singletons. The CDR3 has 13 amino acids. The V and J ends lost 7 bases and 1 base respectively, with 10 bases between them. Germline assignment: CDR1 LNHDA and CDR2 SQIVND (reference sequence). This clonotype was obtained from a middle-aged man in good health and CMV-seronegative. The chain is built from TRBV19 and TRBJ2-5; D gene uncertain. The specimen was PBMCs. CDR3: CASNRDGQETQYF. CDR3 bases: TGTGCCAGTAACAGAGACGGCCAAGAGACCCAGTACTTC.